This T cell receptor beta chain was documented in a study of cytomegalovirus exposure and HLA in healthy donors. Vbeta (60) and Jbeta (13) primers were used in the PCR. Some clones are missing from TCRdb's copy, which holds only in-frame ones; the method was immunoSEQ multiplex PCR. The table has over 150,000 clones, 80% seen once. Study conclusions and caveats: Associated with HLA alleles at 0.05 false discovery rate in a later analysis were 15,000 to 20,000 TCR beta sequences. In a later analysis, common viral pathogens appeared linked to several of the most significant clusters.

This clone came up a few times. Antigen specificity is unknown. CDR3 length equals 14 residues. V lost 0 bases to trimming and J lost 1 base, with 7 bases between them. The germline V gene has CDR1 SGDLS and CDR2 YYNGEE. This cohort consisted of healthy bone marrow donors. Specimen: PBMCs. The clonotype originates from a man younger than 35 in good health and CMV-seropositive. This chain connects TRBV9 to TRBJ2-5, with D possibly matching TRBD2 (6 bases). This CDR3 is CASSVAGVQETQYF. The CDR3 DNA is TGTGCCAGCAGCGTAGCGGGGGTCCAAGAGACCCAGTACTTC.